This TCR beta chain was documented in a study of T cells in Graves' hyperthyroidism and ophthalmopathy. Ten or more counts support this clonotype. Its antigen is not known. RNA transcripts yielded amplified TCR beta CDR3 regions. Initially, a first-round RT-PCR of the TCR CDR3 employed the HTBI primer set. TCRdb itself ran the multiplex PCR reads through MiXCR, one entry per CDR3 protein. The table has a few hundred thousand distinct CDR3 sequences, approximately 19% seen once; the top ten hold about 4%. The V gene's germline CDR1 is DFQATT and CDR2 SNEGSKA (reference sequence). V lost 1 base, J lost 8 bases, and 9 bases lay in between. The CDR3 sequence is 12 residues long. General study results and limits: By a 13 V-J model, ophthalmopathy was set apart from stable hyperthyroidism.

The V call is TRBV20-1, the J call TRBJ1-5; D ambiguous. Sequencing was performed on blood. This clonotype originated in a woman in her late teens or twenties with Graves' hyperthyroidism. CDR3 nucleotide sequence: TGCAGTGCTAGAGCCGAGGGAGAGCCCCAGCATTTT. Its protein product is CSARAEGEPQHF.